The T cell receptor beta chain described here comes from a study of memory CD4+ T cells and cytomegalovirus serostatus (dated by TCRdb to between 2017 and 2020). Turning to the overall study: The cohort included some 35 healthy adults from Belgium, of whom 9 were CMV seropositive and about 25 were CMV seronegative. CD4+ memory TCRbeta repertoires of a Belgian cohort with known cytomegalovirus serostatus were sequenced in order to replicate a published TCR-based CMV serostatus classifier.

Reading the germline V gene gives CDR1 SGDLS and CDR2 YYNGEE. The CDR3 has 15 amino acids, counting the end cysteine and phenylalanine. Just CDR3 DNA is preserved here, 45 bases in frame from base 1. The germline ends are 13 bases apart after V is trimmed by 0 bases and J by 4 bases. The full study reports these points: Only CD4+CD45RO+ memory cells were sequenced, in contrast to the original study, which included naive and memory CD4+ and CD8+ populations. Among the 150 to 200 previously reported CMV-associated TCRbeta sequences, over 65 showed up in the CD4+ memory repertoires, with each one found in between one and five individuals. CMV serostatus prediction reached a median bootstrapped AUC of around 0.95 with the original framework and 0.91 with a US-trained random forest. Results were interpreted as suggesting that the CMV-associated TCR signature is largely present in the CD4+ memory repertoire. On the Belgian cohort, the classifier based on the original framework reached a median bootstrapped AUC of 0.95, with a 95% CI of 0.76-1.00.

A FACSAria II was used to sort memory CD4+ T cells, defined as single viable CD3+CD4+CD8-CD45RO+ cells. CMV serostatus was assessed using a Roche Elecsys assay, by which serum IgG against CMV pp150, pp28, p38 and p52 was detected. Once the samples were thawed, total CD4+ T cells were enriched through positive selection using CD4 magnetic microbeads. The samples came from a different study that was designed specifically to examine the CD4+ T cell memory repertoire. Peripheral blood mononuclear cells were isolated and cryopreserved according to standard operating procedures, and serum was kept at -80 degrees C. The staining used CD3-PerCP (BW264/56), CD4-APC (RPA-T4), CD45RO-PE (UCHT1) and CD8-Pacific Orange (3B5) antibodies, and Sytox blue was used to exclude non-viable cells. Genomic DNA was extracted from sorted cells with the Quick-DNA Microprep Kit. Amplification of TCRbeta DNA was done with the immunoSEQ hsTCRbeta kit, following the protocol from the manufacturer. TCRbeta libraries were sequenced on an Illumina MiSeq instrument. The study's own analysis went as follows. Once out-of-frame sequences had been removed, more than 2 million distinct TCRbeta sequences were left, which works out to an average of around 67,000 per individual. Each individual was scored using the number of some 150 previously reported CMV-associated TCRbeta sequences that the individual carried and the total number of productive distinct TCRbeta sequences. A beta-binomial model was reimplemented in Python, and random forests from scikit-learn, run with default parameters, were trained on data from the US cohort. Classifier performance on the Belgian cohort was summarized as median AUC with percentile confidence intervals calculated over 10,000 bootstrap iterations. The immuneACCESS repertoire file appears here via TCRdb, limited to in-frame rearrangements. These files lack a portion of the clones; in checked studies, under half of the deficit traces to unresolved V genes, and the cause of the others is not known. That table is the source of V, J and clone size, and D and trimming were worked out from the DNA. This sample holds tens of thousands of clones; roughly 82% were observed only once. Jointly, the top ten make up around 0.38% of the sample.

Concerning this clone itself: This receptor's antigen is unknown. No base qualities exist here, and no much larger clone lies one base off it.

Input material: memory CD4+ T cells from blood. The receptor's source is an adult in good health and CMV-seronegative. The rearranged chain carries TRBV9 and TRBJ1-2, with the D gene not clear enough to name. The bases are TGTGCCAGCAGCGTAGGGCTTACGGTCAGCTATGGCTACACCTTC. It translates to CASSVGLTVSYGYTF.